A selection of T cell receptor beta chains follows, all from one sample in a study of synovial regulatory T cells in juvenile arthritis. Generated by immunoSEQ multiplex PCR, the TCRdb table keeps only in-frame clones and is missing some. Its clone listing holds some 920 clones. Sequencing was performed on Treg cells from blood. These receptors were collected from a donor younger than 35 with juvenile idiopathic arthritis. Both conserved end residues are part of each CDR3. Clone sizes are shown as once, few, many or a size class.

j_gene: TRBJ2-1; abundance: medium-sized; len: 10; v_gene: TRBV6-6; CDR3aa: CASASHEQFF
j_gene: TRBJ2-3; abundance: medium-sized; len: 11; v_gene: TRBV2; CDR3aa: CASSSTDTQYF
j_gene: TRBJ2-2; abundance: large; len: 12; v_gene: TRBV6-6; CDR3aa: CASRGNTGELFF
j_gene: TRBJ2-7; abundance: medium-sized; len: 15; v_gene: TRBV15; CDR3aa: CATSREAGTSYEQYF
j_gene: TRBJ1-4; abundance: medium-sized; len: 14; v_gene: TRBV6-5; CDR3aa: CASSYTRGGEKLFF
j_gene: TRBJ2-7; abundance: large; len: 19; v_gene: TRBV5-6; CDR3aa: CASSEFPRLAGGSSYEQYF
j_gene: TRBJ2-2; abundance: medium-sized; len: 15; v_gene: TRBV5-1; CDR3aa: CASSLASPNTGELFF
j_gene: TRBJ1-1; abundance: large; len: 11; v_gene: TRBV5-6; CDR3aa: CASSKNTEAFF
j_gene: TRBJ1-3; abundance: large; len: 16; v_gene: TRBV5-1; CDR3aa: CASSLGGLLARNTIYF
j_gene: TRBJ2-2; abundance: medium-sized; len: 12; v_gene: TRBV7-3; CDR3aa: CASSPPGGELFF